This passage covers 27 T cell receptor beta chains from one sample sequenced in a study of neurological immune-mediated disorders. TCRdb called the 5' RACE reads again in MiXCR, with one record for every CDR3 protein. Of roughly 70,000 distinct CDR3 sequences in the sample, almost 4% were seen once. Sequenced sample: PBMCs. These receptor sequences come from a young man with multiple sclerosis.

This clonotype was counted at least ten times. The chain links TRBV10-2 to TRBJ1-1, with 7 bases matching TRBD1. There are 13 residues in the CDR3. V was clipped by 6 bases and J by 8 bases; unmatched bases: 9. Germline CDR1 reads WSHSY; CDR2 reads SAAADI. DNA for the CDR3: TGCGCCAGCAGACGAGACAGGGTAGAAGAAGCTTTCTTT. Translated, it gives CASRRDRVEEAFF.

This clonotype has more than one count but fewer than ten. The rearrangement uses TRBV11-3 and TRBJ2-4; D ambiguous. From germline, CDR1 is SGHNT and CDR2 YENEEA. The CDR3 covers 13 residues. V lost 0 bases and J lost 8, with 8 bases in between. Written as DNA, the CDR3 is TGTGCCAGCAGCTTAGATGGGTCGGACATTCAGTACTTC. It encodes CASSLDGSDIQYF.

This clonotype was observed at least ten times. V is TRBV20-1 and J is TRBJ2-3, with D uncertain. V was pared by 1 base and J by 6 bases, with 2 bases between. The CDR3 runs to 10 residues. From germline, CDR1 is DFQATT and CDR2 SNEGSKA (reference sequence). The CDR3 sequence is CSARGDTQYF. DNA of the CDR3: TGCAGTGCTAGAGGGGATACGCAGTATTTT.

Ten or more counts support this clonotype. This chain connects TRBV20-1 to TRBJ2-7; 8 bases match TRBD2. The V segment lost 3 bases and the J segment 6 bases; nucleotides outside the gene matches: 1. The CDR3 loop spans 11 amino acids. Germline V gives CDR1 DFQATT, CDR2 SNEGSKA (reference sequence). The CDR3 bases are TGCAGTGCTAGCGGGGGGGCCGAGCAGTACTTC. Amino acid sequence: CSASGGAEQYF.

This clonotype was recorded a few times. The V call is TRBV7-2, the J call TRBJ2-3; no reliable D call. Germline V gives CDR1 SGHTA, CDR2 FQGNSA. Trimming took 5 bases from V and 2 from J, leaving 11 bases between them. The CDR3 has 14 residues. The CDR3 here is CASSQYKDTDTQYF. For the CDR3, the DNA is TGTGCCAGCAGCCAATACAAGGACACAGATACGCAGTATTTT.

The J gene is TRBJ2-1, the V gene TRBV7-6; 7 bases are a match to TRBD1. This CDR3 contains 14 residues. Germline V CDR1 and CDR2: SGHVS, FNYEAQ. Germline trimming cut 4 bases from V and 8 bases from J; bases unmatched to any gene: 8. The CDR3 loop reads CASSSPDRVYEQFF. DNA for the CDR3: TGTGCCAGCAGCTCCCCCGACAGGGTCTATGAGCAGTTCTTC.

This clonotype was found many times. The CDR3 loop reads CASSFHGTYEQYF. CDR3 DNA: TGTGCCAGCAGTTTTCACGGAACATACGAGCAGTACTTC. J is TRBJ2-7 and V is TRBV12-3 or TRBV12-4, with D uncertain. This CDR3 comprises 13 residues. V shed 3 bases and J shed 4 bases, with 10 bases lying between them.

At least ten counts were recorded for this clonotype. This chain uses TRBV20-1 with TRBJ2-1; D gene uncertain. Germline CDR1 and CDR2: DFQATT and SNEGSKA (reference sequence). The CDR3 covers 13 residues. The CDR3 protein is CSFTKDSYNEQFF. CDR3 sequence (DNA): TGCAGCTTTACAAAGGACTCCTACAATGAGCAGTTCTTC.

The chain is built from TRBV11-2 and TRBJ2-3; D may be TRBD1 or TRBD2 (5 bases each). The ends were cut back, 0 bases at V and 6 bases at J, with 13 bases in the middle. The germline CDR1 and CDR2 sequences are SGHAT and FQNNGV. This CDR3 is built from 15 residues. CDR3 in amino acids: CASSLEARGADTQYF. The CDR3 DNA follows: TGTGCCAGCAGCTTAGAGGCTAGAGGGGCTGATACGCAGTATTTT.

This clonotype was observed at least ten times. CDR3 nucleotides: TGCGCCAGCAGTGCTGTATCCTACGAGCAGTACTTC. Protein product: CASSAVSYEQYF. The chain combines TRBV5-1 with TRBJ2-7; D gene uncertain. The CDR3 consists of 12 residues. Germline CDR1 and CDR2: SGHRS and YFSETQ. V shed 5 bases and J shed 1 base, with 7 bases lying between them.

This clonotype occurred many times. This chain connects TRBV6-5 to TRBJ1-1; D possibly corresponds to TRBD1 (6 bases). V was pared by 6 bases and J by 5 bases, with 22 bases between. The CDR3 is 16 residues long. The germline CDR1 and CDR2 sequences are MNHEY and SVGAGI. CDR3 protein: CASRKGGLSLGTEAFF. As DNA, the CDR3 is TGTGCCAGCAGGAAGGGGGGGCTTAGCTTGGGGACTGAAGCTTTCTTT.

This clonotype was seen repeatedly, ten times or more. V and J are TRBV7-2 and TRBJ2-2; D is unclear. CDR1 is SGHTA and CDR2 is FQGNSA in the germline V gene. Trimming removed 3 bases at V and 5 bases at J, with 16 bases between. This CDR3 is 16 amino acids long. In nucleotides, the CDR3 is TGTGCCAGCAGCTTCCCCCTTTATGCCTCGACCGGGGAGCTGTTTTTT. Its protein product is CASSFPLYASTGELFF. The full variable domain, rest sourced from reference TRBV7-2 and TRBJ2-2, is GAGVSQSPSNKVTEKGKDVELRCDPISGHTALYWYRQSLGQGLEFLIYFQGNSAPDKSGLPSDRFSAERTGGSVSTLTIQRTQQEDSAVYLCASSFPLYASTGELFFGEGSRLTVL.

This clonotype was found many times. CDR3 nucleotides: TGCGCCAGCAGCTCGTTAAGAGATGAGACCCAGTACTTC. Its protein product is CASSSLRDETQYF. This sequence joins TRBV5-1 and TRBJ2-5; D is undetermined. Germline V gives CDR1 SGHRS, CDR2 YFSETQ. The CDR3 runs to 13 residues. V gave up 3 bases and J gave up 5 bases, with 11 bases separating them.

The gene calls are TRBV30 and TRBJ1-4, with 11 bases lining up with TRBD1. CDR3 size: 14 residues. Germline CDR1 GTSNPN, CDR2 SVGIG (reference sequence). With V trimmed by 7 bases and J by 7 bases, 8 bases remained unmatched. Here the CDR3 DNA reads TGTGCCTCAAATAGGGGGACAGGGGGTGAAAAACTGTTTTTT. It encodes CASNRGTGGEKLFF.

In this sample, this clonotype turned up many times. The rearrangement joins TRBV5-1 to TRBJ1-4, with D hard to call. The CDR3 is made up of 13 amino acids. Trimming stripped 5 bases from V and 8 bases from J, with 13 bases between. CDR1 and CDR2 (germline): SGHRS, YFSETQ. The CDR3 nucleotides read TGCGCCAGCAGAAAATTCCCTACCGAAAAACTGTTTTTT. Protein: CASRKFPTEKLFF.

This clonotype was counted at least ten times. The J gene is TRBJ1-1, the V gene TRBV6-5; TRBD1 is a possible D gene (5 bases). Germline V gene sequence: CDR1 MNHEY, CDR2 SVGAGI. CDR3 size: 13 residues. V gave up 5 bases and J gave up 7 bases, with 14 bases separating them. CDR3 coding DNA: TGTGCCAGCAGTCCCCCGGGGGAGGGTGAAGCTTTCTTT. This gives the protein CASSPPGEGEAFF.

This clonotype was picked up many times. The chain employs TRBV12-3 or TRBV12-4 and TRBJ1-4; D gene ambiguous. V was trimmed by 5 bases and J by 0 bases, leaving 10 bases between them. CDR3 size: 15 residues. CDR3 sequence (DNA): TGTGCCAGCAGTCCTAAACTCGCAACTAATGAAAAACTGTTTTTT. Translation gives CASSPKLATNEKLFF.

This clonotype was seen many times. CDR3 nucleotide sequence: TGTGCCACCAGCAGAGTGCCAGTCAGCTATAGCAATCAGCCCCAGCATTTT. Residues: CATSRVPVSYSNQPQHF. The rearrangement joins TRBV15 to TRBJ1-5; D is unclear. This CDR3 contains 17 residues. Looked up from germline, CDR1 is LNHNV and CDR2 is YYDKDF (reference sequence). The V and J ends lost 1 base and 0 bases respectively, with 13 bases between them.

This clonotype was seen repeatedly, ten times or more. The chain recombines TRBV20-1 with TRBJ1-2; D is undetermined. V was trimmed by 7 bases and J by 3 bases, leaving 12 bases between them. The CDR3 contains 12 residues. The germline CDR1 and CDR2 sequences are DFQATT and SNEGSKA (reference sequence). Here the CDR3 DNA reads TGCAGTGTGAAAGTCCTAGACTATGGCTACACCTTC. This encodes CSVKVLDYGYTF.

As DNA, the CDR3 is TGCAGCTTCTGGGAAAGCCTCTACGAGCAGTACTTC. Translation gives CSFWESLYEQYF. V and J are TRBV29-1 and TRBJ2-7, with D uncertain. CDR3 length: 12 residues. V gave up 8 bases and J gave up 3 bases, with 14 bases separating them. The germline V gene encodes CDR1 SQVTM and CDR2 ANQGSEA.

This clonotype was counted only a few times. V gene TRBV12-3 or TRBV12-4 combines with J gene TRBJ1-5; TRBD1 aligns across 9 bases. V was clipped by 6 bases and J by 1 base; unmatched bases: 7. CDR3 length: 16 amino acids. The CDR3 reads CASSPLTGGSNQPQHF. CDR3 DNA: TGTGCCAGCAGCCCCCTGACAGGGGGAAGCAATCAGCCCCAGCATTTT.

This clonotype was seen repeatedly, ten times or more. The chain couples TRBV20-1 to TRBJ2-2; D tentatively reads TRBD1 or TRBD2 (6 bases each). V was pared by 4 bases and J by 7 bases, with 10 bases between. The CDR3 sequence is 12 residues long. Germline CDR1 and CDR2: DFQATT and SNEGSKA (reference sequence). Written as DNA, the CDR3 is TGCAGTGCTACGGGGGCGGGCGGGGAGCTGTTTTTT. It yields the protein CSATGAGGELFF.

This clonotype was observed at least ten times. The J gene is TRBJ2-2, the V gene TRBV9; 8 bases line up with TRBD1. The CDR3 loop spans 16 amino acids. Germline trimming cut 4 bases from V and 5 bases from J; bases unmatched to any gene: 10. In germline, CDR1 is SGDLS, CDR2 YYNGEE. Here the CDR3 DNA reads TGTGCCAGCAGCCCCCAACAGGGGGGCGGAACCGGGGAGCTGTTTTTT. Encoded protein: CASSPQQGGGTGELFF.

The gene calls are TRBV5-1 and TRBJ1-5; perhaps TRBD1 as D (6 bases). Trimming pared 0 bases from V and 5 bases from J, leaving 12 bases between. CDR3 length: 15 amino acids. The germline V gene encodes CDR1 SGHRS and CDR2 YFSETQ. In DNA, the CDR3 is TGCGCCAGCAGCTTGGTCGGGGGCCCTGATCAGCCCCAGCATTTT. This codes for CASSLVGGPDQPQHF.

This clonotype showed up many times. The chain links TRBV6-5 to TRBJ2-1; 8 nucleotides agree with TRBD1. The length of the CDR3 is 17 residues. CDR1 and CDR2 (germline): MNHEY, SVGAGI. V lost 2 bases and J lost 2; bases outside the gene matches: 8. The CDR3 loop is CASSYPNPGGPYNEQFF. DNA for the CDR3: TGTGCCAGCAGTTACCCTAACCCAGGGGGCCCCTACAATGAGCAGTTCTTC.

The chain is built from TRBV12-3 or TRBV12-4 and TRBJ2-2; D perhaps matches TRBD1 (6 bases). The CDR3 sequence is 15 residues long. The V and J ends lost 6 bases and 5 bases respectively, with 16 bases between them. CDR3 sequence reads: CASRANRVGTGELFF. The CDR3 coding sequence is TGTGCCAGCAGGGCCAACAGGGTAGGAACCGGGGAGCTGTTTTTT.

In this sample, this clonotype turned up a few times. The junction shows a germline mismatch at one end, possibly a read error. This CDR3 is CASRGQGVQPQNF. Here the CDR3 DNA reads TGTGCCAGCAGGGGACAGGGAGTTCAGCCCCAGAATTTT. This sequence joins TRBV6-5 and TRBJ1-5, with 9 bases that match TRBD1. This CDR3 comprises 13 residues. CDR1 is MNHEY and CDR2 is SVGAGI in the germline V gene.